This T cell receptor beta chain was retrieved from a study of T-cell memory formation after mild COVID-19. Across the study: Clusters were largely donor specific.

Broader study findings: Pre-infection memory harbored some responding clones, suggesting cross-reactive memory joined. For second-wave clones that peaked at day 37, SARS-CoV-2 specificity went unverified. A balance of CD4 and CD8 characterized clones contracting day 15 to 85, whereas later expanders leaned CD4+.

TCRdb ran MiXCR on the 5' RACE reads and lists one entry per CDR3 protein. Among approximately 260,000 distinct CDR3 sequences listed, 15% to 20% were seen once. V was shortened by 4 bases and J by 2 bases, with 20 bases between the two germline ends. Germline V gene lookup returns CDR1 SGHKS and CDR2 YYEKEE (reference sequence). CDR3 length: 17 amino acids. A word on this clonotype: The target antigen is unknown.

This clonotype was obtained from a man aged 18-30 years who had mild COVID-19 (a few samples of this study predate the infection). Cell type and time point are not known. Sequences were obtained from PBMCs or a T cell subset sorted from them (not recorded which). V and J are TRBV5-5 and TRBJ2-3; no reliable D call. The DNA for the CDR3 is TGTGCCAGCAGCCCCTTTCGAGGTTCGTTTTCCACAGATACGCAGTATTTT. It yields the protein CASSPFRGSFSTDTQYF.